Listed here are 12 T cell receptor beta chains from one sample, sequenced in a study of spatial heterogeneity in lung cancer. As to time point: sample taken at primary tumor resection. Via MiXCR, TCRdb re-called the 5' RACE reads, giving one row per CDR3 protein. The repertoire consists of approximately 150 distinct CDR3 sequences, with 15% to 20% occurring once and the leading ten covering 90%. The sample in question was normal lung tissue next to the tumor, obtained at surgery. The source of these receptors is a female donor with early-stage non-small cell lung cancer.

The CDR3 coding sequence is TGTGCCAGCAGTCGAACTACCAAGCGGGGGAAGTACAATGAGCAGTTCTTC. It specifies CASSRTTKRGKYNEQFF. The rearrangement uses TRBV6-2 or TRBV6-3 and TRBJ2-1; 8 bases line up with TRBD2. Germline CDR1 reads MNHEY; CDR2 reads SVGEGT. J was trimmed by 4 bases and V by 5 bases; bases with no gene match: 13. The CDR3 loop spans 17 amino acids.

This clonotype was picked up one time. The gene calls are TRBV6-2 or TRBV6-3 and TRBJ2-2; 9 bases agree with TRBD2. With V trimmed by 2 bases and J by 2 bases, 3 bases remained unmatched. CDR1 and CDR2 from the germline V gene are MNHEY and SVGEGT. The CDR3 sequence is 16 residues long. CDR3 in amino acids: CASSYLTSGNTGELFF. The CDR3 DNA follows: TGTGCCAGCAGTTACCTGACTAGCGGAAACACCGGGGAGCTGTTTTTT.

Within the sample, this clonotype is hyperexpanded. The chain recombines TRBV7-2 with TRBJ2-7; 10 bases align to TRBD1. With V trimmed by 2 bases and J by 2 bases, 3 bases remained unmatched. Germline CDR1 SGHTA, CDR2 FQGNSA. This CDR3 spans 15 amino acids. The CDR3 region has the DNA TGTGCCAGCAGCTTAAGAGGGACAGGGGCCTACGAGCAGTACTTC. Translated: CASSLRGTGAYEQYF.

This sequence joins TRBV2 and TRBJ2-1; maybe TRBD2 (5 bases). The CDR3 spans 15 residues. V was pared by 7 bases and J by 2 bases, with 15 bases between. Germline V gene lookup returns CDR1 SNHLY and CDR2 FYNNEI. CDR3 loop: CASTVGLAPYNEQFF. As DNA, the CDR3 is TGTGCCAGCACCGTGGGTCTAGCACCCTACAATGAGCAGTTCTTC.

The chain carries TRBV5-4 and TRBJ2-1; tentative D call: TRBD2 (5 bases). The CDR3 runs to 14 residues. V lost 7 bases, J lost 5 bases, and 16 bases lay in between. Germline CDR1 SGHNT, CDR2 YYREEE (reference sequence). The CDR3, as DNA: TGTGCCAGCCGCCCGGAGGCGGCGGACAATGAGCAGTTCTTC. Translated: CASRPEAADNEQFF.

The chain has TRBV7-8 and TRBJ2-1; 8 nucleotides match TRBD2. The trim removed 10 bases at V and 2 bases at J, leaving 7 bases unmatched. The germline gives CDR1 SGHVS, CDR2 FQNEAQ. The CDR3 is 14 amino acids. CDR3 in amino acids: CATWSGSAYNEQFF. In nucleotides, the CDR3 is TGTGCCACCTGGAGCGGGAGCGCCTACAATGAGCAGTTCTTC.

The rearrangement joins TRBV7-8 to TRBJ2-7, with 9 bases matching TRBD1. V was clipped by 5 bases and J by 4 bases; unmatched bases: 9. The germline V gene has CDR1 SGHVS and CDR2 FQNEAQ. The CDR3 has 15 amino acids. The CDR3 region is CASSARTGVRYEQYF. CDR3 coding DNA: TGTGCCAGCAGCGCCCGGACAGGGGTAAGGTACGAGCAGTACTTC.

This clonotype is classed as medium-sized (0.01 to 0.1%). The chain couples TRBV13 to TRBJ2-1; 8 bases fit TRBD2. CDR3 length equals 15 residues. Germline CDR1 and CDR2: PRHDT and FYEKMQ (reference sequence). V shed 3 bases and J 8 bases; nucleotides not matched to a gene: 9. CDR3 in DNA: TGTGCCAGCAGCTTCACCGGGGGGGCCGGGGATGAGCAGTTCTTC. It is translated as CASSFTGGAGDEQFF. Full variable domain (missing parts from reference TRBV13 and TRBJ2-1): AAGVIQSPRHLIKEKRETATLKCYPIPRHDTVYWYQQGPGQDPQFLISFYEKMQSDKGSIPDRFSAQQFSDYHSELNMSSLELGDSALYFCASSFTGGAGDEQFFGPGTRLTVL.

In this sample, this clonotype turned up a few times. J is TRBJ1-4 and V is TRBV4-2; D uncertain. Per germline, CDR1 LGHNA and CDR2 YNFKEQ. The CDR3 covers 14 residues. The V end was cut by 4 bases, the J end by 5 bases, with 11 bases between. The CDR3 loop reads CASSLTRPNEKLFF. The CDR3 DNA follows: TGTGCCAGCAGCCTCACCCGGCCCAATGAAAAACTGTTTTTT.

By share of the sample, this clonotype is medium-sized. This chain joins TRBV6-6 and TRBJ2-3, with D uncertain. V shed 3 bases and J shed 0 bases, with 7 bases lying between them. This CDR3 region has 14 residues. Germline V gene sequence: CDR1 MNHNY, CDR2 SVGAGI (reference sequence). CDR3 nucleotides: TGTGCCAGCAGTTATTTCGACAGCACAGATACGCAGTATTTT. Its protein is CASSYFDSTDTQYF.

By sample fraction, this clonotype is medium-sized. The chain combines TRBV5-4 with TRBJ2-7, with 10 bases matching TRBD2. Trimming cost V 1 base and J 5 bases; bases outside gene matches: 12. The germline V gene encodes CDR1 SGHNT and CDR2 YYREEE (reference sequence). This CDR3 has 17 residues. The CDR3 DNA reads as TGTGCCAGCAGCTTGCTACCCCTCAGCGGGAGGGCCCACGAGCAGTACGTC. Its translation: CASSLLPLSGRAHEQYV.

The chain links TRBV7-2 to TRBJ2-2; D is possibly TRBD1 or TRBD2 (6 bases each). V was pared by 3 bases and J by 0 bases, with 8 bases between. CDR1 and CDR2 (germline): SGHTA, FQGNSA. This CDR3 is 15 amino acids long. CDR3 region: CASSLEGANTGELFF. CDR3 nucleotide sequence: TGTGCCAGCAGCTTGGAGGGGGCGAACACCGGGGAGCTGTTTTTT.